Shown below are 27 T cell receptor beta chains from a single sample sequenced in a study of shared clonotypes between healthy human individuals. The table came from immunoSEQ multiplex PCR; TCRdb's copy has only in-frame clones and leaves some out. Of more than 450,000 clones in the sample, 79% are singletons; the top ten hold 13%. Sequences were obtained from PBMCs. All receptors come from a woman aged 40 to 50 in good health. Some clones in this sample may be carry-over from other donors' samples.

V and J are TRBV5-1 and TRBJ2-1; the D gene is possibly TRBD2 (5 bases). This CDR3 comprises 13 residues. Germline CDR1 SGHRS, CDR2 YFSETQ. Trimming removed 0 bases from V and 9 bases from J, with 10 bases in between. CDR3 coding DNA: TGCGCCAGCAGCTTGGTGGGAGTGACTGAGCAGTTCTTC. Translated: CASSLVGVTEQFF.

The V and J genes are TRBV9 and TRBJ2-7; 10 bases match TRBD2. The CDR3 spans 13 residues. Looked up from germline, CDR1 is SGDLS and CDR2 is YYNGEE. Trimming cost V 7 bases and J 0 bases; bases outside gene matches: 1. CDR3 DNA: TGTGCCAGCTCTAGCGGGAGCTCCTACGAGCAGTACTTC. Protein sequence: CASSSGSSYEQYF.

The J gene is TRBJ1-1, the V gene TRBV27; D possibly corresponds to TRBD1 (5 bases). The germline V gene has CDR1 MNHEY and CDR2 SMNVEV (reference sequence). Trimming pared 6 bases from V and 0 bases from J, leaving 17 bases between. There are 16 residues in the CDR3. CDR3 bases: TGTGCCAGCAGGAACCTAGGGGTGTCCATGAACACTGAAGCTTTCTTT. This codes for CASRNLGVSMNTEAFF.

This sequence joins TRBV18 and TRBJ2-7; 8 nucleotides match TRBD1. V shed 6 bases and J 3 bases; nucleotides not matched to a gene: 7. The CDR3 contains 14 residues. Germline V lookup: CDR1 KGHSH, CDR2 LQKENI. The CDR3 DNA sequence: TGTGCCAGCTCTTCCGGGACAGGAAGCTACGAGCAGTACTTC. Translated, it gives CASSSGTGSYEQYF.

As for this clone: This specimen includes other DNA sequences encoding the same CDR3. The chain is built from TRBV30 and TRBJ2-7; 7 nucleotides agree with TRBD2. V lost 3 bases, J lost 1 base, and 9 bases stayed unmatched. The germline V gene encodes CDR1 GTSNPN and CDR2 SVGIG (reference sequence). The CDR3 is 15 amino acids. The CDR3 loop reads CAWRGLGGGSYEQYF. The CDR3 coding sequence is TGTGCCTGGAGGGGACTGGGGGGAGGGTCCTACGAGCAGTACTTC.

The table lists this clone with many counts. This chain uses TRBV7-2 with TRBJ2-7; D is perhaps TRBD1 or TRBD2 (5 bases each). The germline CDR1 and CDR2 sequences are SGHTA and FQGNSA. This CDR3 contains 14 residues. V dropped 6 bases and J dropped 2 bases, with 14 bases sitting between them. In nucleotides, the CDR3 is TGTGCCAGCAGTCGGGGACGTGGCGCCTACGAGCAGTACTTC. The encoded protein is CASSRGRGAYEQYF.

The chain has TRBV7-3 and TRBJ2-1; D is uncertain. CDR3 length: 15 amino acids. In germline, CDR1 is SGHTA, CDR2 FQGTGA. Trimming took 1 base from V and 1 from J, leaving 8 bases between them. The CDR3, as DNA: TGTGCCAGCAGCTTAAATAGCAGATCCTACAATGAGCAGTTCTTC. Translating it yields CASSLNSRSYNEQFF.

The rearrangement joins TRBV27 to TRBJ1-4; no clear D. Between the trimmed V and J ends, which lost 7 bases and 3 bases, there was a span of 12 bases. CDR1 and CDR2 from the germline V gene are MNHEY and SMNVEV (reference sequence). The CDR3 sequence is 14 residues long. The CDR3 here is CASKAILANEKLFF. In nucleotides, the CDR3 is TGTGCCAGCAAGGCGATTTTGGCTAATGAAAAACTGTTTTTT. The complete variable domain, with remaining parts taken from reference TRBV27 and TRBJ1-4, reads EAQVTQNPRYLITVTGKKLTVTCSQNMNHEYMSWYRQDPGLGLRQIYYSMNVEVTDKGDVPEGYKVSRKEKRNFPLILESPSPNQTSLYFCASKAILANEKLFFGSGTQLSVL.

V and J are TRBV5-4 and TRBJ2-3; 7 bases fit TRBD2. This CDR3 contains 17 residues. Germline CDR1 and CDR2: SGHNT and YYREEE (reference sequence). Germline trimming cut 5 bases from V and 0 bases from J; bases unmatched to any gene: 12. CDR3 DNA: TGTGCCAGCAGGGACCAGCGGGACCGGACTAGCACAGATACGCAGTATTTT. It encodes CASRDQRDRTSTDTQYF.

J is TRBJ2-1 and V is TRBV2; D not certain. Trimming took off 8 bases at V and 6 bases at J, with 32 bases between the two ends. The CDR3 has 19 amino acids. The germline V gene encodes CDR1 SNHLY and CDR2 FYNNEI. This CDR3 reads CASEGGLGFKPSLINEQFF. As DNA, the CDR3 is TGTGCCAGCGAAGGTGGCCTAGGGTTCAAGCCCTCGCTTATCAATGAGCAGTTCTTC. The full variable domain, completed using reference TRBV2 and TRBJ2-1, is EPEVTQTPSHQVTQMGQEVILRCVPISNHLYFYWYRQILGQKVEFLVSFYNNEISEKSEIFDDQFSVERPDGSNFTLKIRSTKLEDSAMYFCASEGGLGFKPSLINEQFFGPGTRLTVL.

The chain carries TRBV4-2 and TRBJ1-1; D is possibly TRBD1 (6 bases). Trimming cost V 6 bases and J 3 bases, with 17 bases left between them. Germline V gene lookup returns CDR1 LGHNA and CDR2 YNFKEQ. The CDR3 has 15 amino acids. For the CDR3, the DNA is TGTGCCAGCAGTCCGACGGCGGGGGGCGACACTGAAGCTTTCTTT. Protein: CASSPTAGGDTEAFF.

The rearrangement joins TRBV19 to TRBJ2-5; 13 positions match TRBD2. With V trimmed by 6 bases and J by 2 bases, 3 bases remained unmatched. The CDR3 sequence is 15 residues long. CDR1 and CDR2 from the germline V gene are LNHDA and SQIVND (reference sequence). In nucleotides, the CDR3 is TGTGCCAGTAGAAGGACTAGCGGGGGACAAGAGACCCAGTACTTC. Amino acids: CASRRTSGGQETQYF.

V gene TRBV30 combines with J gene TRBJ2-3; weak D call: TRBD1 (5 bases). The CDR3 is 13 amino acids. V dropped 8 bases and J dropped 0 bases, with 12 bases sitting between them. Germline-derived CDR1 and CDR2 are GTSNPN and SVGIG (reference sequence). This CDR3 is CALLQGSTDTQYF. As DNA, the CDR3 is TGTGCCCTTTTGCAGGGCAGCACAGATACGCAGTATTTT.

This clone was recorded at least ten times. CDR3: CASSYAGAGGGYTF. The CDR3 DNA reads TGTGCCAGCAGCTATGCGGGGGCGGGCGGCGGCTACACCTTC. This sequence joins TRBV11-2 and TRBJ1-2; D is perhaps TRBD1 (6 bases). The CDR3 is 14 amino acids. Germline-derived CDR1 and CDR2 are SGHAT and FQNNGV. Trimming removed 4 bases at V and 8 bases at J, with 17 bases between. The variable domain in full, with the rest retrieved from reference TRBV11-2 and TRBJ1-2, is EAGVAQSPRYKIIEKRQSVAFWCNPISGHATLYWYQQILGQGPKLLIQFQNNGVVDDSQLPKDRFSAERLKGVDSTLKIQPAKLEDSAVYLCASSYAGAGGGYTFGSGTRLTVV.

CDR3 coding DNA: TGTGCCACCAGCAGCGCCGGGAGGGCCTCGGAGACCCAGTACTTC. Its protein is CATSSAGRASETQYF. The gene calls are TRBV15 and TRBJ2-5; 8 bases map to TRBD2. CDR1 is LNHNV, CDR2 YYDKDF, per germline (reference sequence). Trimming cost V 3 bases and J 5 bases; bases outside gene matches: 8. The CDR3 spans 15 residues.

The J gene is TRBJ1-5, the V gene TRBV28; 7 nucleotides agree with TRBD1. V was clipped by 6 bases and J by 7 bases; unmatched bases: 15. CDR3 size: 16 residues. CDR1 MDHEN and CDR2 SYDVKM come from the germline V gene. For the CDR3, the DNA is TGTGCCAGCAGCGGGGGCCTCGGACAGGTCTGGCAGCCCCAGCATTTT. It specifies CASSGGLGQVWQPQHF. Full variable domain (missing parts from reference TRBV28 and TRBJ1-5): DVKVTQSSRYLVKRTGEKVFLECVQDMDHENMFWYRQDPGLGLRLIYFSYDVKMKEKGDIPEGYSVSREKKERFSLILESASTNQTSMYLCASSGGLGQVWQPQHFGDGTRLSIL.

The chain combines TRBV23-1 with TRBJ2-5; D uncertain. TRBV23-1 is noted as an ORF with a role that remains uncertain. The V and J ends lost 0 bases and 5 bases respectively, with 7 bases between them. This CDR3 region has 13 residues. CDR3 DNA: TGCGCCAGCAGTCAATCGTGTCGGGAGACCCAGTACTTC. Protein sequence: CASSQSCRETQYF.

As regards this clone: The junction does not match germline at one end; this may be a read error. As DNA, the CDR3 is TGTGCCATCAGTGAAGGGGGGCATACCTACAAGCAGTACTTC. Amino acids: CAISEGGHTYKQYF. This chain joins TRBV10-3 and TRBJ2-7; D assignment may be TRBD1 or TRBD2 (6 bases each). Germline CDR1 reads ENHRY; CDR2 reads SYGVKD. The CDR3 runs 14 residues.

The chain joins TRBV5-1 to TRBJ2-1, with no clear D. Trimming took 1 base from V and 7 from J, leaving 6 bases between them. Germline values: CDR1 SGHRS, CDR2 YFSETQ. The CDR3 is made up of 12 amino acids. The CDR3 here is CASSLKGNEQFF. For the CDR3, the DNA is TGCGCCAGCAGCTTGAAAGGGAATGAGCAGTTCTTC.

The chain uses TRBV29-1 and TRBJ2-1; TRBD2 aligns across 8 bases. V shed 2 bases, J shed 15 bases, and the junction held 6 bases outside the gene matches. Germline CDR1 SQVTM, CDR2 ANQGSEA. CDR3 length: 11 residues. The CDR3 DNA reads TGCAGCGTTGAACGGGGGGGAGAGGTGTTCTTC. It codes for CSVERGGEVFF.

The chain links TRBV7-8 to TRBJ2-5, with TRBD2 matching 8 bases. V lost 5 bases to trimming and J lost 6 bases; unmatched junction nucleotides: 14. Germline CDR1 reads SGHVS; CDR2 reads FQNEAQ. The CDR3 sequence is 16 residues long. The CDR3 sequence is CASSRSGLATSKTQYF. The CDR3 nucleotides are TGTGCCAGCAGCCGAAGCGGACTAGCTACGTCCAAGACCCAGTACTTC.

The chain uses TRBV29-1 and TRBJ2-3; the D is unclear. This CDR3 region has 13 residues. V was clipped by 3 bases and J by 6 bases, with 13 bases between them. In germline, CDR1 is SQVTM, CDR2 ANQGSEA. As DNA, the CDR3 is TGCAGCGTTGAGGCCGTTCGAGGCGATACGCAGTATTTT. This encodes CSVEAVRGDTQYF.

This rearrangement joins TRBV9 to TRBJ2-7, with 9 bases that match TRBD1. V trimming: 3 bases; J trimming: 5 bases; junction bases outside the gene matches: 6. Per germline, CDR1 SGDLS and CDR2 YYNGEE. The CDR3 covers 14 residues. The CDR3 DNA follows: TGTGCCAGCAGCGCCAGAACAGGGGGCGACGAGCAGTACTTC. Encoded protein: CASSARTGGDEQYF.

CDR3 bases: TGCGCCAGCACTAGCGGGAGCGTGCCCTACGAGCAGTACTTC. It specifies CASTSGSVPYEQYF. This rearrangement joins TRBV5-1 to TRBJ2-7; the match to TRBD2 covers 10 bases. CDR1 and CDR2 (germline): SGHRS, YFSETQ. CDR3 length: 14 amino acids. V was pared by 6 bases and J by 2 bases, with 5 bases of the junction left unmatched.

J is TRBJ2-5 and V is TRBV15, with D possibly matching TRBD1 (6 bases). The V and J ends lost 1 base and 2 bases respectively, with 8 bases between them. CDR1 and CDR2 from the germline V gene are LNHNV and YYDKDF (reference sequence). CDR3 length: 14 amino acids. CDR3 region: CATSRGGQQETQYF. Written as DNA, the CDR3 is TGTGCCACCAGCAGAGGGGGGCAGCAAGAGACCCAGTACTTC.

Concerning this clone: The sample holds other DNA sequences that translate to the same CDR3. The chain links TRBV5-1 to TRBJ2-7; perhaps TRBD2 as D (6 bases). The CDR3 has 14 residues. In germline, CDR1 is SGHRS, CDR2 YFSETQ. With 4 bases removed from V and 2 bases from J, the gap between germline ends came to 13 bases. CDR3 in DNA: TGCGCCAGCAGCCCCGAGGGAGGCCCCTACGAGCAGTACTTC. Its translation is CASSPEGGPYEQYF.

The chain couples TRBV14 to TRBJ1-2; TRBD1 agrees at 8 bases. V lost 5 bases to trimming and J lost 5 bases; unmatched junction nucleotides: 13. Germline V CDR1 and CDR2: SGHDN, FVKESK. This CDR3 is 16 amino acids long. CDR3 residues: CASSGTGTGGEYGYTF. In nucleotides, the CDR3 is TGTGCCAGCAGCGGGACGGGGACAGGCGGAGAATATGGCTACACCTTC.